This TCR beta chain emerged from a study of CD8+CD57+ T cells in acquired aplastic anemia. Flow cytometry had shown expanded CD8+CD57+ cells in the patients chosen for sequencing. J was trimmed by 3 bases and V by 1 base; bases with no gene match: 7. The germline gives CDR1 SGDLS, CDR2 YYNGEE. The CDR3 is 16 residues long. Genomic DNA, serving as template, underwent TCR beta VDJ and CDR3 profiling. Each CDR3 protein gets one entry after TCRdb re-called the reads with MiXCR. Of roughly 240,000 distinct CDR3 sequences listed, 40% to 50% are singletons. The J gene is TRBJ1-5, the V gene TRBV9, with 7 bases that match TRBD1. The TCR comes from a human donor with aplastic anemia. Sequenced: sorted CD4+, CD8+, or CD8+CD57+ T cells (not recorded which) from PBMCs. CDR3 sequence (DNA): TGTGCCAGCAGCGTAACCGGGACAGCTCCCAATCAGCCCCAGCATTTT. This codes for CASSVTGTAPNQPQHF.